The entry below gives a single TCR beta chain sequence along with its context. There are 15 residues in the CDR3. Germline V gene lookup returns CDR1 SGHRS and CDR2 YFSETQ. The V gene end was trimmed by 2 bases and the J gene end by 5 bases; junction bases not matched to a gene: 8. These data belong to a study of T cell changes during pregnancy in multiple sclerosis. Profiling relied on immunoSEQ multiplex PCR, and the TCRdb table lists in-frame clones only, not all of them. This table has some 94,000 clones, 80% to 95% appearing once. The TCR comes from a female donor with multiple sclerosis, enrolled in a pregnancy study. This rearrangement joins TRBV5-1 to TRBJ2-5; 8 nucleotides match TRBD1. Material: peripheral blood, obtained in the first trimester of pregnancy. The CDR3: CASSFQGASDETQYF. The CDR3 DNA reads TGCGCCAGCAGCTTTCAGGGGGCAAGCGATGAGACCCAGTACTTC.